This is a list of T cell receptor beta chains from one sample in a study of regulatory T cells in long-lasting Graves disease. TCRdb independently ran MiXCR on the multiplex PCR reads; one entry per CDR3 protein. The sample shows hundreds of thousands of distinct CDR3 sequences, about 15% of them seen only once. This sample was shared with a second study, whose subject was T cells in Graves' hyperthyroidism and ophthalmopathy.

Sequencing was performed on peripheral blood mononuclear cells (PBMCs), taken at new diagnosis, from a patient treated with antithyroid drugs. The receptors stem from a woman in her forties with Graves disease. Both conserved end residues are part of each CDR3. Each record gives: J gene, V gene, D gene, clone size, CDR3 DNA, CDR3 protein. The D gene is left open where the match is weak. Rows may omit the clone size; those that give it use once, few, many or a size class.

J: TRBJ2-4
V: TRBV28
D: TRBD2
size: many
DNA: TGTGCCAGCATCGAGAGCGGGGGTAAAAACATTCAGTACTTC
CDR3: CASIESGGKNIQYF

J: TRBJ2-1
V: TRBV5-1
D: -
size: -
DNA: TGCGCCAGCAGGAGAGACAGGAGGAATGAGCAGTTCTTC
CDR3: CASRRDRRNEQFF

J: TRBJ2-1
V: TRBV9
D: TRBD2
size: -
DNA: TGTGCCAGCAGTGCTGAGCCGGACCGGATTCAGCGGGAGGGTGGGTCCTACAATGAGCAGTTCTTC
CDR3: CASSAEPDRIQREGGSYNEQFF

J: TRBJ1-4
V: TRBV11-2
D: -
size: few
DNA: TGTGCCAGCAGCCCACAGGAACGGGCTAATGAAAAACTGTTTTTT
CDR3: CASSPQERANEKLFF

J: TRBJ2-5
V: TRBV27
D: TRBD2
size: many
DNA: TGTGCCAGCAGTTTATTGGGCGGGAGGACCCAGTACTTC
CDR3: CASSLLGGRTQYF

J: TRBJ2-2
V: TRBV18
D: -
size: many
DNA: TGTGCCAGCTCACCACAAGGATCCGGCGGTGCCGGGGAGCTGTTTTTT
CDR3: CASSPQGSGGAGELFF

J: TRBJ2-5
V: TRBV24-1
D: -
size: -
DNA: TGTGCCACCAGTCCGACAGGAAAAGACCAAGAGACCCAGTACTTC
CDR3: CATSPTGKDQETQYF

J: TRBJ2-3
V: TRBV12-3/TRBV12-4
D: TRBD2
size: many
DNA: TGTGCCAGCACTTCAGCGGGAGTTGGCACAGATACGCAGTATTTT
CDR3: CASTSAGVGTDTQYF

J: TRBJ2-5
V: TRBV5-6
D: -
size: few
DNA: TGTGCCAGCAGCCCTCATACAGGGATTGGCGAGACCCAGTACTTC
CDR3: CASSPHTGIGETQYF

J: TRBJ2-3
V: TRBV27
D: -
size: -
DNA: TGTGCCAGTAGGAAAAACCCCAAGGGAAGCACAGATACGCAGTATTTT
CDR3: CASRKNPKGSTDTQYF

J: TRBJ1-4
V: TRBV20-1
D: -
size: many
DNA: TGCAGTGCTAGGAAGGATGAAAAACTGTTTTTT
CDR3: CSARKDEKLFF

J: TRBJ2-1
V: TRBV7-9
D: TRBD1
size: many
DNA: TGTGCCAGCATCAAGACAGGGGGGGGTGAGCAGTTCTTC
CDR3: CASIKTGGGEQFF

J: TRBJ1-1
V: TRBV5-6
D: -
size: -
DNA: TGTGCCAGCAGCTTGGGGCCAGGGGCATTGAACACTGAAGCTTTCTTT
CDR3: CASSLGPGALNTEAFF

J: TRBJ2-2
V: TRBV30
D: -
size: many
DNA: TGTGCCTGGAACCGTTTACCGAACACCGGGGAGCTGTTTTTT
CDR3: CAWNRLPNTGELFF

J: TRBJ2-7
V: TRBV11-2
D: TRBD1
size: many
DNA: TGTGCCAGCAGCACGACAGGGAGCGGCTACGAGCAGTACTTC
CDR3: CASSTTGSGYEQYF

J: TRBJ1-1
V: TRBV19
D: -
size: many
DNA: TGTGCCAGTAGTATGAAGCCCGGATGGACTGAAGCTTTCTTT
CDR3: CASSMKPGWTEAFF

J: TRBJ2-5
V: TRBV11-1
D: TRBD1
size: many
DNA: TGTGCCAGCAGCAACGGGACAGGGGAAGAGACCCAGTACTTC
CDR3: CASSNGTGEETQYF

J: TRBJ2-7
V: TRBV2
D: TRBD1
size: many
DNA: TGTGCCAGCAGGAGACAGGGGAGGACCTACGAGCAGTACTTC
CDR3: CASRRQGRTYEQYF

J: TRBJ2-6
V: TRBV30
D: -
size: many
DNA: TGTGCCTGGGGAGCAGGGTCGGGGGCCAACGTCCTGACTTTC
CDR3: CAWGAGSGANVLTF

J: TRBJ2-1
V: TRBV7-6
D: TRBD1
size: -
DNA: TGTGCCAGCAGCTCCGGACAGGGGCGCTACAATGAGCAGTTCTTC
CDR3: CASSSGQGRYNEQFF

J: TRBJ2-7
V: TRBV28
D: -
size: many
DNA: TGTGCCAGCAGTTTTGCCTCTATTGGCGTATACGAGCAGTACTTC
CDR3: CASSFASIGVYEQYF

J: TRBJ2-5
V: TRBV20-1
D: -
size: few
DNA: TGCAGTGCTAGAGGGGGACAAGTACAAGAGGCCCAGTACTTC
CDR3: CSARGGQVQEAQYF